The 21 T cell receptor beta chains reported below all come from one sample, sequenced in a study of identical twins. TCRdb re-called the 5' RACE reads with MiXCR, one entry per CDR3 protein. The sample holds 450,000 or so distinct CDR3 sequences, 24% seen once. These data were also reused for a study on T cells expressing NK-cell markers.

Material: CD4+ T cells sorted from blood. All receptors come from a woman between 18 and 30 years old in good health.

About this clonotype itself: At one end, the junction sequence differs from germline, possibly due to a read error. The V gene is TRBV7-7, the J gene TRBJ2-1; TRBD2 agrees at 10 bases. The CDR3 consists of 15 residues. Germline CDR1 is SSHAT and CDR2 is FNYEAQ (reference sequence). The CDR3 bases are TGTGCTAGCAGTTTAACTAGCGGGGACTACAATGAGCAGTTCTTC. Translated: CASSLTSGDYNEQFF.

This sequence joins TRBV2 and TRBJ2-1; 15 positions agree with TRBD2. In germline, CDR1 is SNHLY, CDR2 FYNNEI. The CDR3 is 18 amino acids. V shed 0 bases and J 8 bases; nucleotides not matched to a gene: 8. CDR3 DNA sequence: TGTGCCAGCAGTGAAGCTTGGACTAGCGGGGGGGCCTTTGATGAGCAGTTCTTC. Translating it yields CASSEAWTSGGAFDEQFF.

In its sample, this clonotype was seen many times. The chain employs TRBV5-1 and TRBJ2-2, with D unresolved. Germline assignment: CDR1 SGHRS and CDR2 YFSETQ. V was cut by 0 bases and J by 0 bases, with 9 bases left in between. The CDR3 is 16 residues long. The CDR3 DNA follows: TGCGCCAGCAGCTTGGCCCCGGTTACGAACACCGGGGAGCTGTTTTTT. This translates into CASSLAPVTNTGELFF.

Only a few counts were recorded for this clonotype. The rearrangement joins TRBV15 to TRBJ2-5, with 10 bases lining up with TRBD2. Germline assignment: CDR1 LNHNV and CDR2 YYDKDF (reference sequence). V trimming: 0 bases; J trimming: 1 base; junction bases outside the gene matches: 5. The CDR3 is 17 residues long. CDR3 loop: CATSRDLTSGAQETQYF. The CDR3 DNA reads as TGTGCCACCAGCAGAGATCTTACTAGCGGGGCCCAAGAGACCCAGTACTTC.

This clonotype was detected a few times. The chain employs TRBV12-3 or TRBV12-4 and TRBJ2-1, with a weak D call TRBD2 (5 bases). Trimming removed 1 base at V and 8 bases at J, with 6 bases between. This CDR3 spans 12 amino acids. The CDR3 here is CASSLGRHEQFF. DNA for the CDR3: TGTGCCAGCAGTTTAGGGAGGCATGAGCAGTTCTTC.

This clonotype has a handful of counts. The CDR3 spells CASSQERGSSYGYTF. Written as DNA, the CDR3 is TGTGCCAGCAGCCAAGAACGAGGAAGTTCCTATGGCTACACCTTC. The chain has TRBV3-1 and TRBJ1-2, with D hard to call. CDR1 and CDR2 from the germline V gene are LGHDT and YNNKEL (reference sequence). The CDR3 runs 15 residues. The V and J ends lost 0 bases and 4 bases respectively, with 12 bases between them.

This clonotype turned up a few times. This CDR3 is CSVERLAGTDTQHF. CDR3 sequence (DNA): TGCAGCGTTGAACGACTAGCGGGCACAGATACGCAGCATTTT. The V call is TRBV29-1, the J call TRBJ2-3, with D unclear. The J call is in doubt because the DNA end fits TRBJ1-5 better. The CDR3 runs 14 residues. Germline-derived CDR1 and CDR2 are SQVTM and ANQGSEA.

This clonotype showed up just a few times. The V and J genes are TRBV5-1 and TRBJ2-7, with D perhaps matching TRBD1 (5 bases). CDR1 is SGHRS, CDR2 YFSETQ, per germline. The CDR3 loop spans 13 amino acids. V lost 2 bases, J lost 5 bases, and 11 bases lay in between. The CDR3 reads CASSLAGYDEQYF. The CDR3 nucleotides read TGCGCCAGCAGCTTAGCAGGGTACGACGAGCAGTACTTC.

CDR3 in DNA: TGTGCCAGCAGACGCCGGGACACCCAGAGCGAGCAGTACTTC. It is translated as CASRRRDTQSEQYF. V is TRBV12-3 or TRBV12-4 and J is TRBJ2-7; maybe TRBD1 (6 bases). This CDR3 comprises 14 residues. Trimming shortened V by 6 bases and J by 6 bases, and 18 bases separated the two germline ends.

This clonotype was detected only a few times. The gene calls are TRBV12-3 or TRBV12-4 and TRBJ2-7; the D gene is possibly TRBD2 (6 bases). CDR3 length equals 12 residues. The germline V and J ends were trimmed by 6 bases and 4 bases, with 10 bases remaining between them. The CDR3 is CASRVGSYEQYF. CDR3 in DNA: TGTGCCAGCAGGGTCGGGAGTTACGAGCAGTACTTC.

A note on this clonotype: The CDR3 does not close with the conserved phenylalanine or tryptophan, likely indicating a read error. This chain connects TRBV20-1 to TRBJ2-2; TRBD2 matches at 16 bases. Losses at the gene ends were 0 bases for V and 6 bases for J; bases not matched to a gene: 4. CDR1 and CDR2 (germline): DFQATT, SNEGSKA (reference sequence). The CDR3 has 17 amino acids. CDR3 protein: CSARDPGTSGRAGELFL. As DNA, the CDR3 is TGCAGTGCTAGAGATCCCGGGACTAGCGGGAGGGCCGGGGAGCTGTTTCTT.

The genes are TRBV7-9 and TRBJ2-7, with 10 bases that match TRBD2. The CDR3 consists of 16 residues. Trimming removed 6 bases from V and 7 bases from J; junction bases left unmatched: 15. The germline V gene has CDR1 SEHNR and CDR2 FQNEAQ (reference sequence). This CDR3 reads CASRPLTSGASGEQYF. CDR3 DNA: TGTGCCAGCAGACCTTTAACTAGCGGGGCTTCGGGTGAGCAGTACTTC.

This clonotype has ten or more counts. The chain uses TRBV5-1 and TRBJ2-1; 11 bases agree with TRBD2. With 3 bases clipped from V and 8 bases from J, the junction kept 25 bases outside the gene matches. This CDR3 has 21 amino acids. Germline values: CDR1 SGHRS, CDR2 YFSETQ. CDR3: CASSWAPSTSGGMSGFDEQFF. The CDR3 DNA is TGCGCCAGCAGCTGGGCCCCTTCTACTAGCGGGGGAATGTCTGGGTTTGATGAGCAGTTCTTC.

This chain connects TRBV5-1 to TRBJ2-5, with a tentative D call TRBD2 (6 bases). This CDR3 comprises 15 residues. The V gene's germline CDR1 is SGHRS and CDR2 YFSETQ. Deletions cut 4 bases from V and 1 base from J, with 14 bases between. CDR3: CASSPGTGGQETQYF. As DNA, the CDR3 is TGCGCCAGCAGCCCTGGTACCGGGGGCCAAGAGACCCAGTACTTC.

V usage is TRBV20-1 and J usage is TRBJ1-5; D remains unclear. This CDR3 has 14 residues. CDR1 and CDR2 from the germline V gene are DFQATT and SNEGSKA (reference sequence). Deletions cut 3 bases from V and 3 bases from J, with 12 bases between. The CDR3 protein is CSARSPGNNQPQHF. CDR3 DNA: TGCAGTGCTAGGAGCCCTGGGAACAATCAGCCCCAGCATTTT.

This clonotype was observed a handful of times. The rearrangement uses TRBV10-3 and TRBJ2-1; D unclear. The V gene lost 0 bases and the J gene lost 3 bases, with 0 bases spanning the gap. This CDR3 has 12 amino acids. Germline V gene data show CDR1 as ENHRY and CDR2 as SYGVKD. DNA of the CDR3: TGTGCCATCAGTGAGTCCTACAATGAGCAGTTCTTC. It yields the protein CAISESYNEQFF.

The sample holds a few counts of this clonotype. V and J are TRBV20-1 and TRBJ2-3, with 11 bases aligning to TRBD2. The CDR3 has 14 amino acids. Germline V CDR1 and CDR2: DFQATT, SNEGSKA (reference sequence). V shed 6 bases, J shed 1 base, and the junction held 3 bases outside the gene matches. The CDR3, as DNA: TGCAGTGCAAAGGGACTAGCGGGCACAGATACGCAGTATTTT. Protein product: CSAKGLAGTDTQYF.

The chain recombines TRBV5-1 with TRBJ1-1; 8 bases line up with TRBD1. CDR3 length equals 14 residues. Germline V lookup: CDR1 SGHRS, CDR2 YFSETQ. V lost 4 bases to trimming and J lost 5 bases; unmatched junction nucleotides: 7. The CDR3 is CASSTGQGGTEAFF. The CDR3 nucleotides are TGCGCCAGCAGCACCGGACAGGGAGGAACTGAAGCTTTCTTT.

The chain joins TRBV20-1 to TRBJ2-1, with D possibly being TRBD2 (5 bases). Trimming stripped 8 bases from V and 1 base from J, with 15 bases between. This CDR3 region has 14 residues. CDR1 and CDR2 (germline): DFQATT, SNEGSKA (reference sequence). The CDR3 loop is CSPGVAASYNEQFF. CDR3 in DNA: TGCAGTCCCGGGGTTGCGGCTTCCTACAATGAGCAGTTCTTC.

The gene calls are TRBV20-1 and TRBJ1-1; D is uncertain. Germline V CDR1 and CDR2: DFQATT, SNEGSKA (reference sequence). Trimming cost V 4 bases and J 11 bases, with 11 bases left between them. CDR3 length: 10 amino acids. The CDR3 coding sequence is TGCAGTGCTATAAGGGCCGCGGCTTTCTTT. Residues: CSAIRAAAFF.

This clonotype was observed a few times. The chain is built from TRBV7-2 and TRBJ2-1; 8 bases are a match to TRBD2. V lost 5 bases and J lost 0; bases outside the gene matches: 6. The CDR3 totals 16 residues. CDR1 SGHTA and CDR2 FQGNSA come from the germline V gene. CDR3 sequence (DNA): TGTGCCAGCAGCGTTAGCGGGGCTAGCTCCTACAATGAGCAGTTCTTC. It specifies CASSVSGASSYNEQFF.